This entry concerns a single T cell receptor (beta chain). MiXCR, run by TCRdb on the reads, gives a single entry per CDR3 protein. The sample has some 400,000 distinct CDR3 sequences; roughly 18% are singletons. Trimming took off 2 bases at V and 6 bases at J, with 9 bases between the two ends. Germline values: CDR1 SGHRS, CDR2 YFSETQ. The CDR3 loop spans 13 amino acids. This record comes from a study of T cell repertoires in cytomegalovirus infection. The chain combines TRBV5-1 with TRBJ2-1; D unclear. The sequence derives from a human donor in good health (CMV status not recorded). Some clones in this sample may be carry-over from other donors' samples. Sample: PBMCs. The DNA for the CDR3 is TGCGCCAGCAGCTTTGGGTCAGGCAATGAGCAGTTCTTC. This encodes CASSFGSGNEQFF.